This TCR beta chain was recorded in a study of chemoradiotherapy in HPV16-positive cancers. Data came from immunoSEQ multiplex PCR; TCRdb stores just in-frame clones and leaves some out. The table lists about 31,000 clones, more than 80% of them singletons. About this clone: The antigen remains unidentified.

Germline V gives CDR1 SNHLY, CDR2 FYNNEI. CDR3 length: 15 amino acids. The V and J ends lost 5 bases and 5 bases, in that order; junction bases with no gene match: 9. Study-level results: Non-HPV-specific T cells did not expand in tumors during treatment, whereas candidate HPV-specific clones and E7-related motifs did. The functional HPV-specific definition rests on just a couple of HPV16-positive patients.

The sample was blood, taken from a patient who underwent chemoradiotherapy. The chain carries TRBV2 and TRBJ2-1, with 7 bases lining up with TRBD1. This TCR was sampled from a human donor with HPV-associated anogenital cancer. The chain's CDR3 is CASSNRGQVNNEQFF. CDR3 bases: TGTGCCAGCAGTAATCGAGGACAGGTAAACAATGAGCAGTTCTTC.